A selection of T cell receptor beta chains follows, all from one sample in a study of blood T cell repertoires in COVID-19. Assay used: immunoSEQ multiplex PCR; TCRdb lists only in-frame clones, some missing. The data show just over 300,000 clones, roughly 91% seen once. What was sequenced was peripheral blood. The receptors come from a woman aged 25 to 39 with COVID-19, enrolled during active disease. The CDR3 runs from the conserved cysteine through the conserved F or W. D genes are given only for firm matches. Clone size appears in some rows only: once, few, many, or a class for an expanded clone.

clone_size: -; j_call: TRBJ1-1; d_call: -; v_call: TRBV14; cdr3_aa: CASSRGQNTEAFF; cdr3_nt: TGTGCCAGCAGCCGAGGCCAGAACACTGAAGCTTTCTTT
clone_size: -; j_call: TRBJ2-2; d_call: -; v_call: TRBV27; cdr3_aa: CASSLRQVATGELFF; cdr3_nt: TGTGCCAGCAGTCTGCGACAGGTAGCCACCGGGGAGCTGTTTTTT
clone_size: -; j_call: TRBJ2-2; d_call: -; v_call: TRBV10-3; cdr3_aa: CAISDSGIGSGELFF; cdr3_nt: TGTGCCATCAGTGATTCGGGGATTGGGTCCGGGGAGCTGTTTTTT
clone_size: -; j_call: TRBJ2-7; d_call: TRBD2; v_call: TRBV4-3; cdr3_aa: CASSRGLAGDYEQYF; cdr3_nt: TGCGCCAGCAGCCGCGGACTAGCGGGGGACTACGAGCAGTACTTC
clone_size: few; j_call: TRBJ1-6; d_call: -; v_call: TRBV20-1; cdr3_aa: CSAAENSPLHF; cdr3_nt: TGCAGTGCCGCCGAGAATTCACCCCTCCACTTT
clone_size: -; j_call: TRBJ1-1; d_call: -; v_call: TRBV28; cdr3_aa: CASSLSGAGRAFF; cdr3_nt: TGTGCCAGCAGTTTATCTGGGGCGGGGAGGGCTTTCTTT
clone_size: -; j_call: TRBJ2-4; d_call: TRBD1; v_call: TRBV5-6; cdr3_aa: CASSLARDSWRNIQYF; cdr3_nt: TGTGCCAGCAGCTTGGCCCGGGACAGTTGGAGGAACATTCAGTACTTC
clone_size: -; j_call: TRBJ1-1; d_call: -; v_call: TRBV6-6; cdr3_aa: CASSSEQQSMNTEAFF; cdr3_nt: TGTGCCAGCAGTAGTGAGCAACAGTCCATGAACACTGAAGCTTTCTTT
clone_size: -; j_call: TRBJ2-1; d_call: -; v_call: TRBV12-3/TRBV12-4; cdr3_aa: CASRIIQGGEQFF; cdr3_nt: TGTGCCAGCAGGATCATACAAGGCGGGGAGCAGTTCTTC
clone_size: -; j_call: TRBJ2-1; d_call: TRBD1; v_call: TRBV6-2/TRBV6-3; cdr3_aa: CASSQTFRGTEQFF; cdr3_nt: TGTGCCAGCAGTCAAACCTTCAGGGGGACTGAGCAGTTCTTC
clone_size: once; j_call: TRBJ1-5; d_call: -; v_call: TRBV6-6; cdr3_aa: CASSYGQGDQPQHF; cdr3_nt: TGTGCCAGCAGTTACGGGCAGGGCGATCAGCCCCAGCATTTT
clone_size: -; j_call: TRBJ2-1; d_call: -; v_call: TRBV7-2; cdr3_aa: CASSFRGRNNEQFF; cdr3_nt: TGTGCCAGCAGCTTTCGGGGGAGAAACAATGAGCAGTTCTTC
clone_size: -; j_call: TRBJ2-3; d_call: TRBD2; v_call: TRBV11-3; cdr3_aa: CASSLNGGYTDTQYF; cdr3_nt: TGTGCCAGCAGCTTAAACGGGGGGTACACAGATACGCAGTATTTT
clone_size: -; j_call: TRBJ1-1; d_call: TRBD1; v_call: TRBV7-9; cdr3_aa: CASSPRQGSEAFF; cdr3_nt: TGTGCCAGCAGCCCTCGACAGGGCTCTGAAGCTTTCTTT
clone_size: -; j_call: TRBJ2-7; d_call: -; v_call: TRBV6-2/TRBV6-3; cdr3_aa: CASSLGVSYEQYF; cdr3_nt: TGTGCCAGCAGTCTAGGGGTCTCCTACGAGCAGTACTTC
clone_size: -; j_call: TRBJ1-6; d_call: -; v_call: TRBV7-2; cdr3_aa: CASSLDLGALHF; cdr3_nt: TGTGCCAGCAGCTTAGACCTGGGAGCCCTCCACTTT
clone_size: -; j_call: TRBJ1-6; d_call: -; v_call: TRBV7-8; cdr3_aa: CASSPGQRNSPLHF; cdr3_nt: TGTGCCAGCAGTCCAGGACAGCGGAATTCACCCCTCCACTTT
clone_size: -; j_call: TRBJ2-3; d_call: -; v_call: TRBV28; cdr3_aa: CASSSRGSSTDTQYF; cdr3_nt: TGTGCCAGCAGTTCTAGGGGCTCTAGCACAGATACGCAGTATTTT
clone_size: once; j_call: TRBJ1-5; d_call: -; v_call: TRBV7-2; cdr3_aa: CASSIRGSQPQHF; cdr3_nt: TGTGCCAGCAGCATAAGGGGTTCTCAGCCCCAGCATTTT
clone_size: -; j_call: TRBJ1-4; d_call: -; v_call: TRBV5-4; cdr3_aa: CASSVGGGNEKLFF; cdr3_nt: TGTGCCAGCAGCGTGGGGGGAGGGAATGAAAAACTGTTTTTT
clone_size: -; j_call: TRBJ1-1; d_call: -; v_call: TRBV2; cdr3_aa: CASSEGRGEAFF; cdr3_nt: TGTGCCAGCAGTGAGGGGCGGGGTGAAGCTTTCTTT
clone_size: -; j_call: TRBJ1-2; d_call: TRBD1; v_call: TRBV19; cdr3_aa: CASSIPGQANYGYTF; cdr3_nt: TGTGCCAGTAGTATTCCGGGACAGGCAAACTATGGCTACACCTTC
clone_size: -; j_call: TRBJ1-4; d_call: -; v_call: TRBV2; cdr3_aa: CASSAGGGTNEKLFF; cdr3_nt: TGTGCCAGCAGTGCTGGGGGAGGGACTAATGAAAAACTGTTTTTT
clone_size: -; j_call: TRBJ2-3; d_call: -; v_call: TRBV5-6; cdr3_aa: CASSLDPHTDTQYF; cdr3_nt: TGTGCCAGCAGCTTGGACCCACACACAGATACGCAGTATTTT
clone_size: -; j_call: TRBJ1-2; d_call: TRBD1; v_call: TRBV11-3; cdr3_aa: CASSLERTGNYGYTF; cdr3_nt: TGTGCCAGCAGCCTAGAAAGGACAGGGAACTATGGCTACACCTTC
clone_size: -; j_call: TRBJ1-1; d_call: TRBD1; v_call: TRBV12-3/TRBV12-4; cdr3_aa: CASRLQGVEAFF; cdr3_nt: TGTGCCAGCAGACTTCAGGGGGTTGAAGCTTTCTTT
clone_size: -; j_call: TRBJ1-4; d_call: -; v_call: TRBV2; cdr3_aa: CASSEAAESGKLFF; cdr3_nt: TGTGCCAGCAGTGAAGCGGCAGAAAGCGGCAAACTGTTTTTT
clone_size: -; j_call: TRBJ1-1; d_call: -; v_call: TRBV4-1; cdr3_aa: CASSQSLPGEAFF; cdr3_nt: TGCGCCAGCAGCCAATCCCTCCCGGGTGAAGCTTTCTTT
clone_size: -; j_call: TRBJ2-7; d_call: -; v_call: TRBV6-2/TRBV6-3; cdr3_aa: CASSPHRVGEQYF; cdr3_nt: TGTGCCAGCAGTCCACACAGGGTTGGAGAGCAGTACTTC
clone_size: -; j_call: TRBJ1-5; d_call: TRBD1; v_call: TRBV7-8; cdr3_aa: CASSPREGQHNQPQHF; cdr3_nt: TGTGCCAGCAGCCCGCGAGAGGGACAGCACAATCAGCCCCAGCATTTT
clone_size: -; j_call: TRBJ1-5; d_call: TRBD1; v_call: TRBV28; cdr3_aa: CARAQNPWTGIWDFDSNQPQHF; cdr3_nt: TGTGCCAGGGCTCAAAATCCCTGGACAGGGATCTGGGACTTTGATAGCAATCAGCCCCAGCATTTT
clone_size: -; j_call: TRBJ1-6; d_call: -; v_call: TRBV28; cdr3_aa: CASSLLPSQGSPLHF; cdr3_nt: TGTGCCAGCAGTTTATTACCGAGTCAGGGTTCACCCCTCCACTTT
clone_size: -; j_call: TRBJ1-5; d_call: -; v_call: TRBV20-1; cdr3_aa: CSASSGDQPQHF; cdr3_nt: TGCAGTGCTAGTAGCGGGGATCAGCCCCAGCATTTT
clone_size: -; j_call: TRBJ1-6; d_call: -; v_call: TRBV5-6; cdr3_aa: CASSLDTGSNSPLHF; cdr3_nt: TGTGCCAGCAGCTTGGATACAGGGTCTAATTCACCCCTCCACTTT
clone_size: -; j_call: TRBJ1-1; d_call: TRBD1; v_call: TRBV27; cdr3_aa: CASSYPGGYTEAFF; cdr3_nt: TGTGCCAGCAGTTACCCAGGGGGCTACACTGAAGCTTTCTTT
clone_size: -; j_call: TRBJ1-1; d_call: -; v_call: TRBV7-9; cdr3_aa: CASSLVLARGRPNTEAFF; cdr3_nt: TGTGCCAGCAGCTTAGTTTTGGCCAGGGGCCGCCCGAACACTGAAGCTTTCTTT
clone_size: -; j_call: TRBJ1-6; d_call: TRBD1; v_call: TRBV7-9; cdr3_aa: CASSMTGGSSPLHF; cdr3_nt: TGTGCCAGCAGTATGACAGGGGGCAGTTCACCCCTCCACTTT
clone_size: -; j_call: TRBJ1-1; d_call: TRBD1; v_call: TRBV7-8; cdr3_aa: CASSTRGQGVTEAFF; cdr3_nt: TGTGCCAGCAGCACTAGGGGACAGGGGGTCACTGAAGCTTTCTTT
clone_size: -; j_call: TRBJ1-4; d_call: -; v_call: TRBV2; cdr3_aa: CASSGGEKLFF; cdr3_nt: TGTGCCAGCAGTGGTGGCGAAAAACTGTTTTTT
clone_size: -; j_call: TRBJ1-5; d_call: TRBD1; v_call: TRBV24-1; cdr3_aa: CATSRGSNQPQHF; cdr3_nt: TGTGCCACCAGCAGGGGGTCAAATCAGCCCCAGCATTTT
clone_size: once; j_call: TRBJ2-5; d_call: TRBD1; v_call: TRBV6-1; cdr3_aa: CASSDRDRAYQETQYF; cdr3_nt: TGTGCCAGCAGTGATAGGGACAGGGCGTACCAAGAGACCCAGTACTTC
clone_size: few; j_call: TRBJ1-5; d_call: TRBD1; v_call: TRBV19; cdr3_aa: CASSSRDRVGQPQHF; cdr3_nt: TGTGCCAGTAGTTCTCGCGACAGGGTGGGTCAGCCCCAGCATTTT
clone_size: -; j_call: TRBJ2-5; d_call: -; v_call: TRBV10-2; cdr3_aa: CASSESRAKETQYF; cdr3_nt: TGCGCCAGCAGTGAGTCGCGCGCGAAAGAGACCCAGTACTTC
clone_size: -; j_call: TRBJ1-5; d_call: -; v_call: TRBV19; cdr3_aa: CASSQTDRFNQPQHF; cdr3_nt: TGTGCCAGTAGTCAAACCGACAGGTTCAATCAGCCCCAGCATTTT
clone_size: -; j_call: TRBJ2-3; d_call: TRBD1; v_call: TRBV7-9; cdr3_aa: CASSLRGRQGSTDTQYF; cdr3_nt: TGTGCCAGCAGCTTACGGGGAAGACAGGGTAGCACAGATACGCAGTATTTT
clone_size: -; j_call: TRBJ1-4; d_call: TRBD1; v_call: TRBV19; cdr3_aa: CASSALKYDPRDRVVKLFF; cdr3_nt: TGTGCCAGTAGTGCCCTTAAATACGATCCCCGGGACAGGGTAGTAAAACTGTTTTTT
clone_size: -; j_call: TRBJ1-6; d_call: -; v_call: TRBV18; cdr3_aa: CASSPTDRSSPLHF; cdr3_nt: TGTGCCAGCTCACCAACGGACAGAAGCTCACCCCTCCACTTT
clone_size: -; j_call: TRBJ1-2; d_call: TRBD1; v_call: TRBV12-3/TRBV12-4; cdr3_aa: CASSPTGGYGYTF; cdr3_nt: TGTGCCAGCAGCCCGACAGGGGGCTATGGCTACACCTTC
clone_size: -; j_call: TRBJ1-5; d_call: -; v_call: TRBV20-1; cdr3_aa: CSASCRGDDQPQHF; cdr3_nt: TGCAGTGCTAGTTGTAGGGGCGACGATCAGCCCCAGCATTTT
clone_size: -; j_call: TRBJ2-5; d_call: TRBD2; v_call: TRBV9; cdr3_aa: CASSVSGGRETQYF; cdr3_nt: TGTGCCAGCAGCGTAAGCGGGGGACGTGAGACCCAGTACTTC
clone_size: -; j_call: TRBJ1-2; d_call: -; v_call: TRBV2; cdr3_aa: CASSGQGPVYGYTF; cdr3_nt: TGTGCCAGCAGTGGGCAGGGGCCGGTCTATGGCTACACCTTC
clone_size: once; j_call: TRBJ2-5; d_call: TRBD2; v_call: TRBV7-6; cdr3_aa: CASSLDPFGGKETQYF; cdr3_nt: TGTGCCAGCAGCCTCGACCCCTTCGGGGGGAAAGAGACCCAGTACTTC
clone_size: -; j_call: TRBJ1-1; d_call: -; v_call: TRBV5-6; cdr3_aa: CASSETRDFDLTEAFF; cdr3_nt: TGTGCCAGCAGCGAGACCCGGGACTTCGATCTCACTGAAGCTTTCTTT
clone_size: once; j_call: TRBJ1-2; d_call: -; v_call: TRBV10-3; cdr3_aa: CAIRPDGDGYTF; cdr3_nt: TGTGCCATCAGACCGGACGGGGATGGCTACACCTTC
clone_size: -; j_call: TRBJ2-1; d_call: -; v_call: TRBV10-3; cdr3_aa: CAIRQYNEQFF; cdr3_nt: TGTGCCATCAGGCAGTACAATGAGCAGTTCTTC
clone_size: -; j_call: TRBJ1-5; d_call: -; v_call: TRBV7-2; cdr3_aa: CASSPVFYSNQPQHF; cdr3_nt: TGTGCCAGCAGCCCCGTCTTTTATAGCAATCAGCCCCAGCATTTT
clone_size: -; j_call: TRBJ1-1; d_call: -; v_call: TRBV21-1; cdr3_aa: CASSKRRDRGRDTEAFF; cdr3_nt: TGTGCCAGCAGCAAGCGCCGGGACAGGGGGCGGGACACTGAAGCTTTCTTT
clone_size: -; j_call: TRBJ1-1; d_call: TRBD1; v_call: TRBV6-5; cdr3_aa: CASSTGGARTEAFF; cdr3_nt: TGTGCCAGCAGCACAGGGGGCGCTCGGACTGAAGCTTTCTTT
clone_size: -; j_call: TRBJ2-2; d_call: TRBD1; v_call: TRBV6-5; cdr3_aa: CASRDREVGELFF; cdr3_nt: TGTGCCAGTCGGGACAGGGAGGTCGGGGAGCTGTTTTTT